This TCR beta chain stems from a study of cytomegalovirus exposure and HLA in healthy donors. Sequencing was performed with immunoSEQ multiplex PCR; in TCRdb, only in-frame clones are kept and a portion is missing. The sample consists of about 280,000 clones, around 85% of them appearing once. This clone was detected only once. The origin of this receptor is a woman aged 18-29 years in good health and CMV-seronegative. Sequencing was done on a sample of PBMCs.

Here the CDR3 DNA reads TGTGCCAGCACGGGGAACACCGGGGAGCTGTTTTTT. It is translated as CASTGNTGELFF. The genes are TRBV6-7 and TRBJ2-2; D remains ambiguous. TRBV6-7 is an ORF for which the function is uncertain. The CDR3 loop spans 12 amino acids. Deletions cut 7 bases from V and 1 base from J, with 4 bases between.